The next 27 T cell receptor beta chains were all read from a single sample in a study of CD8 T cells in ankylosing spondylitis. In TCRdb, the 5' RACE reads were re-called with MiXCR into one record per CDR3 protein. The top ten hold 6% to 8% of the sample, which has around 250,000 distinct CDR3 sequences, around a tenth seen once. The sequenced material came from blood, either unsorted or a sorted T cell fraction (not recorded which). Source of these receptors: a male donor with ankylosing spondylitis or in good health (not recorded which).

This clonotype has a count of ten or more. The chain employs TRBV5-5 and TRBJ2-3, with D possibly matching TRBD2 (6 bases). Trimming shortened V by 7 bases and J by 8 bases, and 11 bases separated the two germline ends. Germline V gives CDR1 SGHKS, CDR2 YYEKEE (reference sequence). CDR3 size: 11 residues. The CDR3 sequence: CASDLEGTQYF. CDR3 coding DNA: TGTGCCAGCGACCTGGAGGGTACGCAGTATTTT.

This clonotype was picked up many times. The rearrangement uses TRBV20-1 and TRBJ2-7; no reliable D call. Trimming removed 1 base from V and 7 bases from J, with 8 bases in between. The CDR3 totals 11 residues. Germline lookup yields CDR1 DFQATT and CDR2 SNEGSKA (reference sequence). CDR3 DNA sequence: TGCAGTGCTAGAGTGGGCGTGGAGCAGTACTTC. It yields the protein CSARVGVEQYF.

Concerning this clonotype itself: Since a much larger clone is just one base distant, this may be a read error. The chain joins TRBV20-1 to TRBJ2-3; maybe TRBD2 (5 bases). Germline V gene data show CDR1 as DFQATT and CDR2 as SNEGSKA (reference sequence). Deletions cut 5 bases from V and 5 bases from J, with 17 bases between. This CDR3 is 14 amino acids long. CDR3 in DNA: TGCAGTGCTGGTGGAGCTAGCAGTAAAGATACGCAGTATTTT. Encoded protein: CSAGGASSKDTQYF.

The chain employs TRBV29-1 and TRBJ2-3; the match to TRBD2 covers 13 bases. The trim removed 3 bases at V and 4 bases at J, leaving 10 bases unmatched. The CDR3 contains 17 residues. Per germline, CDR1 SQVTM and CDR2 ANQGSEA. The CDR3: CSVDGGGLAGVPDTQYF. CDR3 coding DNA: TGCAGCGTTGATGGGGGCGGACTAGCGGGGGTGCCAGATACGCAGTATTTT.

This clonotype came up many times. J is TRBJ2-1 and V is TRBV12-5; D remains unclear. The CDR3 loop spans 16 amino acids. V lost 2 bases and J lost 4, with 15 bases in between. Germline V gives CDR1 LGHNT, CDR2 FRNRAP. CDR3 coding DNA: TGTGCTAGTGGTTTGATCATCACGCTGGATTACAATGAGCAGTTCTTC. Translated, it gives CASGLIITLDYNEQFF. Combining the CDR3 with reference TRBV12-5 and TRBJ2-1 gives the whole variable domain DARVTQTPRHKVTEMGQEVTMRCQPILGHNTVFWYRQTMMQGLELLAYFRNRAPLDDSGMPKDRFSAEMPDATLATLKIQPSEPRDSAVYFCASGLIITLDYNEQFFGPGTRLTVL.

This clonotype was detected ten times or more. The chain is built from TRBV27 and TRBJ1-1; D unclear. Germline V gene sequence: CDR1 MNHEY, CDR2 SMNVEV (reference sequence). Trimming removed 6 bases from V and 2 bases from J, with 4 bases in between. CDR3 size: 11 residues. Written as DNA, the CDR3 is TGTGCCAGCAGGGTAAACACTGAAGCTTTCTTT. This translates into CASRVNTEAFF.

As regards this clonotype: Relative to the germline gene, one junction end is altered; a read error may explain this. The V and J genes are TRBV12-3 or TRBV12-4 and TRBJ2-1, with TRBD2 matching 10 bases. CDR3 length equals 19 residues. CDR3 region: CASCLRPVERGGFQNEQFF. As DNA, the CDR3 is TGTGCCAGCTGTTTAAGGCCCGTAGAGCGGGGGGGCTTCCAAAATGAGCAGTTCTTC.

V is TRBV12-3 or TRBV12-4 and J is TRBJ2-5; 7 bases line up with TRBD1. The J segment lost 3 bases and the V segment lost 5 bases, leaving 3 bases of the junction unmatched. This CDR3 is 13 amino acids long. The CDR3 region is CASSPGQEETQYF. CDR3 bases: TGTGCCAGCAGTCCTGGACAGGAAGAGACCCAGTACTTC.

Ten or more counts support this clonotype. The chain couples TRBV5-1 to TRBJ2-3, with D hard to call. V lost 1 base and J 0 bases, leaving 6 bases between the germline ends. Germline CDR1 reads SGHRS; CDR2 reads YFSETQ. The CDR3 runs to 14 residues. CDR3 amino acids: CASSLTVSTDTQYF. The CDR3 DNA is TGCGCCAGCAGCTTGACCGTGAGCACAGATACGCAGTATTTT.

This clonotype was observed many times. The V call is TRBV6-5, the J call TRBJ2-7, with 8 bases identical to TRBD1. The CDR3 totals 15 residues. V shed 2 bases, J shed 2 bases, and the junction held 5 bases outside the gene matches. Germline CDR1 MNHEY, CDR2 SVGAGI. The DNA of the CDR3 is TGTGCCAGCAGTTACGCCGGGACAGGCGCCTACGAGCAGTACTTC. It specifies CASSYAGTGAYEQYF.

This clonotype was seen at least ten times. The chain has TRBV10-1 and TRBJ2-1; D gene unclear. Germline V lookup: CDR1 WNHNN, CDR2 SYGVQD (reference sequence). Trimming took off 0 bases at V and 4 bases at J, with 4 bases between the two ends. This CDR3 has 13 residues. In nucleotides, the CDR3 is TGCGCCAGCAGTGAGTCTCCGTACAATGAGCAGTTCTTC. Its translation: CASSESPYNEQFF.

This clonotype occurred many times. This chain connects TRBV5-1 to TRBJ2-5, with D unresolved. Germline V lookup: CDR1 SGHRS, CDR2 YFSETQ. CDR3 size: 13 residues. V gave up 1 base and J gave up 4 bases, with 8 bases separating them. Here the CDR3 reads CASSLYPGETQYF. For the CDR3, the DNA is TGCGCCAGCAGCTTGTACCCGGGAGAGACCCAGTACTTC.

The chain carries TRBV12-3 or TRBV12-4 and TRBJ2-3; weak D call: TRBD2 (7 bases). V lost 6 bases and J lost 2, with 15 bases in between. The CDR3 has 15 amino acids. This CDR3 reads CASSRAGAATDTQYF. CDR3 coding DNA: TGTGCCAGCAGCCGCGCGGGGGCGGCCACAGATACGCAGTATTTT.

This clonotype came up many times. The chain employs TRBV3-1 and TRBJ1-5, with D unresolved. Trimming took 1 base from V and 7 from J, leaving 14 bases between them. This CDR3 has 15 amino acids. CDR1 LGHDT and CDR2 YNNKEL come from the germline V gene (reference sequence). The CDR3 here is CASSQGIATGQPQHF. CDR3 nucleotides: TGTGCCAGCAGCCAAGGTATTGCGACCGGGCAGCCCCAGCATTTT. Together with reference TRBV3-1 and TRBJ1-5, the CDR3 gives the full variable domain: DTAVSQTPKYLVTQMGNDKSIKCEQNLGHDTMYWYKQDSKKFLKIMFSYNNKELIINETVPNRFSPKSPDKAHLNLHINSLELGDSAVYFCASSQGIATGQPQHFGDGTRLSIL.

This clonotype was seen ten or more times. Here the CDR3 DNA reads TGTGCCACCAGCAGTGTCCTCACCGGGGAGCTGTTTTTT. Translating it yields CATSSVLTGELFF. This sequence joins TRBV15 and TRBJ2-2; D ambiguous. V lost 3 bases and J 4 bases, leaving 6 bases between the germline ends. CDR3 length: 13 residues. Germline assignment: CDR1 LNHNV and CDR2 YYDKDF (reference sequence). Variable domain in full (rest from reference TRBV15 and TRBJ2-2): DAMVIQNPRYQVTQFGKPVTLSCSQTLNHNVMYWYQQKSSQAPKLLFHYYDKDFNNEADTPDNFQSRRPNTSFCFLDIRSPGLGDTAMYLCATSSVLTGELFFGEGSRLTVL.

The V and J genes are TRBV6-5 and TRBJ1-1; TRBD1 matches at 7 bases. V was pared by 1 base and J by 1 base, with 12 bases of the junction left unmatched. The germline CDR1 and CDR2 sequences are MNHEY and SVGAGI. This CDR3 comprises 18 residues. CDR3 loop: CASSYFPLLGQQNTEAFF. CDR3 DNA: TGTGCCAGCAGTTACTTCCCACTCCTGGGACAGCAGAACACTGAAGCTTTCTTT.

This clonotype occurred many times. The chain combines TRBV20-1 with TRBJ2-4, with 8 positions matching TRBD2. This CDR3 contains 17 residues. The V segment lost 3 bases and the J segment 1 base; nucleotides outside the gene matches: 11. Germline V gene sequence: CDR1 DFQATT, CDR2 SNEGSKA (reference sequence). The CDR3 sequence is CSARRLERELAKNIQYF. The CDR3 DNA follows: TGCAGTGCTAGGCGTCTGGAGCGGGAGCTGGCCAAAAACATTCAGTACTTC.

The table lists this clonotype with many counts. The chain links TRBV5-1 to TRBJ1-2; D not resolved. The V end lost 0 bases, the J end lost 4 bases, and 7 bases lay between the germline ends. The germline V gene has CDR1 SGHRS and CDR2 YFSETQ. The CDR3 totals 13 residues. As DNA, the CDR3 is TGCGCCAGCAGCTTGGGACTGCGCTATGGCTACACCTTC. Its protein product is CASSLGLRYGYTF.

This clonotype was seen at least ten times. The rearrangement joins TRBV4-1 to TRBJ2-7; maybe TRBD1 (6 bases). V shed 2 bases and J shed 5 bases, with 16 bases lying between them. This CDR3 spans 15 amino acids. The V gene's germline CDR1 is MGHRA and CDR2 YSYEKL. The CDR3 DNA reads as TGCGCCAGCAGCCAACTATACAGGGCCCGGGACGAGCAGTACTTC. It yields the protein CASSQLYRARDEQYF.

This clonotype was seen repeatedly, ten times or more. The chain employs TRBV25-1 and TRBJ2-1; the D gene is possibly TRBD1 (5 bases). The CDR3 loop spans 15 amino acids. The germline V and J ends were trimmed by 1 base and 0 bases, with 7 bases remaining between them. Germline CDR1 MGHDK, CDR2 SYGVNS. The CDR3 loop reads CASSESRASYNEQFF. The DNA of the CDR3 is TGTGCCAGCAGTGAATCCAGGGCCTCCTACAATGAGCAGTTCTTC.

This clonotype has only a few counts. The rearrangement joins TRBV27 to TRBJ2-5, with 7 bases identical to TRBD1. The ends lost 3 bases at V and 2 bases at J; junction bases unmatched: 3. This CDR3 region has 14 residues. From germline, CDR1 is MNHEY and CDR2 SMNVEV (reference sequence). CDR3 sequence (DNA): TGTGCCAGCAGTTTTCCGGGACAGCAAGAGACCCAGTACTTC. This codes for CASSFPGQQETQYF.

In this sample, this clonotype turned up a few times. The chain has TRBV11-2 and TRBJ2-4, with 12 bases matching TRBD2. V was clipped by 5 bases and J by 4 bases; unmatched bases: 3. Germline V CDR1 and CDR2: SGHAT, FQNNGV. CDR3 size: 15 residues. As DNA, the CDR3 is TGTGCCAGCAGCCGACTAGCGGGAGCTAAAAACATTCAGTACTTC. This sequence encodes CASSRLAGAKNIQYF.

Many counts were recorded for this clonotype. The rearrangement joins TRBV20-1 to TRBJ2-7; D uncertain. CDR1 and CDR2 from the germline V gene are DFQATT and SNEGSKA (reference sequence). V was trimmed by 5 bases and J by 1 base, leaving 9 bases between them. CDR3 size: 12 residues. The CDR3, as DNA: TGCAGTGCTCGTCTGGATTCCTACGAGCAGTACTTC. It yields the protein CSARLDSYEQYF.

This clonotype was counted a few times. This chain uses TRBV6-2 or TRBV6-3 with TRBJ2-5, with 7 bases matching TRBD2. The germline V gene has CDR1 MNHEY and CDR2 SVGEGT. The CDR3 consists of 16 residues. Trimming at V came to 6 bases and at J to 0 bases, leaving 10 bases not matched to a gene. The CDR3, as DNA: TGTGCCAGCAGACAGAGCGGGACGACGAACCAAGAGACCCAGTACTTC. Translation gives CASRQSGTTNQETQYF.

This clonotype was counted ten times or more. This chain connects TRBV5-1 to TRBJ2-3, with D perhaps matching TRBD1 (6 bases). Trimming took 0 bases from V and 7 from J, leaving 12 bases between them. This CDR3 has 14 amino acids. Looked up from germline, CDR1 is SGHRS and CDR2 is YFSETQ. The CDR3 region is CASSLALGANTQYF. CDR3 coding DNA: TGCGCCAGCAGCTTGGCACTGGGGGCAAATACGCAGTATTTT.

In this sample, this clonotype turned up a few times. V usage is TRBV29-1 and J usage is TRBJ2-3, with 8 nucleotides matching TRBD2. J gave up 1 base and V 6 bases, and 6 bases lay outside the gene matches. The CDR3 length is 14 residues. Germline loops: CDR1 SQVTM, CDR2 ANQGSEA. The CDR3: CSVSLSGGTDTQYF. CDR3 nucleotide sequence: TGCAGCGTCTCCCTTAGCGGGGGCACAGATACGCAGTATTTT.

With regard to this clonotype: This may stem from a read error, because a much larger clone lies one nucleotide away. The genes are TRBV20-1 and TRBJ2-7; 8 bases map to TRBD1. Germline-derived CDR1 and CDR2 are DFQATT and SNEGSKA (reference sequence). CDR3 length equals 15 residues. CDR3 protein: CTAREATGARYEQYF. The CDR3 region has the DNA TGCACTGCTAGGGAGGCGACAGGGGCCAGGTACGAGCAGTACTTC.